These 32 T cell receptor beta chains came from one sample sequenced in a study of blood T cell repertoires in COVID-19. The data were produced by immunoSEQ multiplex PCR, yet TCRdb's version contains in-frame clones alone and is incomplete. In the table there are approximately 270,000 clones, around 90% of which are singletons. The sequenced sample consisted of peripheral blood. The source of these receptors is a man of 80 years or more with acute or convalescent COVID-19.

This clone was counted only a few times. The rearrangement links TRBV5-4 to TRBJ2-2, with 7 bases matching TRBD1. Germline lookup yields CDR1 SGHNT and CDR2 YYREEE (reference sequence). V was clipped by 4 bases and J by 1 base; unmatched bases: 7. CDR3 size: 16 residues. CDR3 sequence: CASSPSRTGNTGELFF. CDR3 DNA sequence: TGTGCCAGCAGCCCCTCTAGGACAGGGAACACCGGGGAGCTGTTTTTT.

The genes are TRBV10-1 and TRBJ2-7, with 14 bases fitting TRBD2. The junction had 1 base not matched to a gene; V was cut back by 7 bases and J by 2 bases. CDR1 is WNHNN and CDR2 is SYGVQD in the germline V gene (reference sequence). This CDR3 has 14 amino acids. CDR3 bases: TGCGCCAGCACGACTAGCGGGAGGGCCTACGAGCAGTACTTC. This encodes CASTTSGRAYEQYF.

Concerning this clone itself: Other DNA sequences in this sample translate to the same CDR3. This chain links TRBV3-1 (or the pseudogene TRBV3-2) with TRBJ1-1, with 7 bases matching TRBD1. With 0 bases clipped from V and 1 base from J, the junction kept 2 bases outside the gene matches. The germline gives CDR1 LGHDT, CDR2 YNNKEL (reference sequence). This CDR3 has 15 residues. The CDR3: CASSQEGQTNTEAFF. The CDR3 DNA reads TGTGCCAGCAGCCAAGAGGGACAGACGAACACTGAAGCTTTCTTT.

Note on this clone: The junction departs from germline at one end; a sequencing error may be responsible. The V gene is TRBV18, the J gene TRBJ1-2; D is ambiguous. The CDR3 runs to 13 residues. The germline V gene encodes CDR1 KGHSH and CDR2 LQKENI. The CDR3 coding sequence is TGTGCCAGCTCCCCACAAGGACTCCAGGCGCTGAGCTTC. Amino acid sequence: CASSPQGLQALSF.

The chain combines TRBV21-1 with TRBJ1-1; the D call in the table, TRBD1, was not verified against the DNA. TRBV21-1 has pseudogene status. CDR3 size: 14 residues. CDR3 residues: CASSKRTGNTEAFF. Written as DNA, the CDR3 is TGTGCCAGCAGCAAGAGGACAGGCAACACTGAAGCTTTCTTT.

CDR3 bases: TGTGCCAGCAGTTACTCGAGGGGGTTCAGCGGCTACACCTTC. Its protein is CASSYSRGFSGYTF. V is TRBV6-5 and J is TRBJ1-2; TRBD1 might be the D (6 bases). The V end lost 0 bases, the J end lost 8 bases, and 13 bases lay between the germline ends. Germline-derived CDR1 and CDR2 are MNHEY and SVGAGI. This CDR3 is built from 14 residues.

This clone was observed a handful of times. The chain couples TRBV5-6 to TRBJ2-7; D might be TRBD2 (5 bases). V was shortened by 4 bases and J by 0 bases, with 14 bases between the two germline ends. The germline gives CDR1 SGHDT, CDR2 YYEEEE. This CDR3 has 15 residues. As DNA, the CDR3 is TGTGCCAGCAGCAAGGACTGGGAAAGCTCCTACGAGCAGTACTTC. Its translation is CASSKDWESSYEQYF.

There are a few counts of this clone. V usage is TRBV7-2 and J usage is TRBJ1-4; TRBD1 matches at 7 bases. Germline V gene sequence: CDR1 SGHTA, CDR2 FQGNSA. The CDR3 has 16 amino acids. V was pared by 2 bases and J by 0 bases, with 3 bases of the junction left unmatched. CDR3 bases: TGTGCCAGCAGCTTAAACAGGGGTGCAACTAATGAAAAACTGTTTTTT. Its translation: CASSLNRGATNEKLFF.

The genes are TRBV7-9 and TRBJ2-3, with 12 bases identical to TRBD1. The V and J ends lost 3 bases and 4 bases, in that order; junction bases with no gene match: 2. The CDR3 has 15 amino acids. Germline CDR1 reads SEHNR; CDR2 reads FQNEAQ (reference sequence). CDR3 in DNA: TGTGCCAGCAGCTTGGGACAGGGGGCATCAGATACGCAGTATTTT. Protein product: CASSLGQGASDTQYF.

This clone has only a few counts. Here the CDR3 DNA reads TGTGCCAGCAGTGGAGTAACAGGGGAGAACTACAATGAGCAGTTCTTC. Its protein is CASSGVTGENYNEQFF. The J gene is TRBJ2-1, the V gene TRBV6-1, with 7 positions matching TRBD1. J gave up 3 bases and V 4 bases, and 9 bases lay outside the gene matches. Germline values: CDR1 MNHNS, CDR2 SASEGT. The CDR3 extends over 16 amino acids.

This clone appeared once. This chain joins TRBV4-3 and TRBJ1-2; D call uncertain. Germline V CDR1 and CDR2: LGHNA, YSLEER. V was pared by 0 bases and J by 4 bases, with 12 bases between. The CDR3 extends over 15 amino acids. The CDR3 is CASSQEVNEAYGYTF. In DNA, the CDR3 is TGCGCCAGCAGCCAAGAGGTCAACGAAGCCTATGGCTACACCTTC.

The chain carries TRBV11-2 and TRBJ1-4, with D possibly being TRBD1 (6 bases). Per germline, CDR1 SGHAT and CDR2 FQNNGV. This CDR3 comprises 16 residues. Trimming shortened V by 5 bases and J by 8 bases, and 21 bases separated the two germline ends. CDR3 amino acids: CASSQRVQGRGEKLFF. The DNA for the CDR3 is TGTGCCAGCAGCCAGAGGGTACAGGGACGAGGAGAAAAACTGTTTTTT.

This chain connects TRBV5-6 to TRBJ1-5; 8 nucleotides match TRBD1. The germline V gene has CDR1 SGHDT and CDR2 YYEEEE. Losses at the gene ends were 8 bases for V and 4 bases for J; bases not matched to a gene: 8. The CDR3 has 14 residues. The CDR3 DNA reads TGTGCCAGGTATTTTGGACAGGGAAATCAGCCCCAGCATTTT. Residues: CARYFGQGNQPQHF.

The genes are TRBV27 and TRBJ2-3; no clear D. V was shortened by 5 bases and J by 0 bases, with 3 bases between the two germline ends. The germline CDR1 and CDR2 sequences are MNHEY and SMNVEV (reference sequence). The CDR3 has 12 amino acids. The CDR3 loop is CASSHSTDTQYF. The CDR3 DNA reads as TGTGCCAGCAGTCATAGCACAGATACGCAGTATTTT.

The rearrangement uses TRBV6-2 or TRBV6-3 and TRBJ1-1, with a weak D call TRBD1 (6 bases). Germline V lookup: CDR1 MNHEY, CDR2 SVGEGT. The CDR3 has 12 amino acids. V shed 5 bases and J shed 7 bases, with 11 bases lying between them. This CDR3 is CASSTQGYEAFF. CDR3 bases: TGTGCCAGCAGTACCCAGGGGTATGAAGCTTTCTTT.

The CDR3 region is CASSLEDLLAGGSGDTQYF. The CDR3, as DNA: TGCGCCAGCAGCTTGGAAGATCTCCTAGCGGGAGGGTCGGGAGATACGCAGTATTTT. The rearrangement uses TRBV5-1 and TRBJ2-3, with TRBD2 identical over 12 bases. In germline, CDR1 is SGHRS, CDR2 YFSETQ. The length of the CDR3 is 19 residues. The V and J ends lost 0 bases and 5 bases, in that order; junction bases with no gene match: 13.

The chain joins TRBV25-1 to TRBJ1-5; 7 bases line up with TRBD1. Germline CDR1 is MGHDK and CDR2 is SYGVNS. The CDR3 totals 13 residues. V dropped 4 bases and J dropped 5; count of bases not matched to a gene: 2. The CDR3 DNA sequence: TGTGCCAGCAGTGTTCAGGGGGATCAGCCCCAGCATTTT. As protein: CASSVQGDQPQHF.

The chain employs TRBV5-4 and TRBJ1-4, with D perhaps matching TRBD1 (6 bases). Trimming pared 1 base from V and 2 bases from J, leaving 12 bases between. The germline V gene has CDR1 SGHNT and CDR2 YYREEE (reference sequence). The CDR3 is 16 residues long. CDR3 nucleotide sequence: TGTGCCAGCAGCTTGCAGGGGCTCAGGACTAATGAAAAACTGTTTTTT. Translating gives CASSLQGLRTNEKLFF.

The chain uses TRBV2 and TRBJ2-1; TRBD1 is a possible D gene (6 bases). Germline values: CDR1 SNHLY, CDR2 FYNNEI. This CDR3 spans 13 amino acids. Trimming took 6 bases from V and 5 from J, leaving 11 bases between them. The CDR3 protein is CASRVDRNNEQFF. The DNA of the CDR3 is TGTGCCAGCAGGGTCGACAGGAACAATGAGCAGTTCTTC.

This chain uses TRBV23-1 with TRBJ1-5; TRBD1 aligns across 9 bases. TRBV23-1 is filed as an ORF, its function uncertain. The length of the CDR3 is 16 residues. V lost 6 bases and J lost 2; bases outside the gene matches: 8. CDR3 protein: CASSPGTGSGNQPQHF. The DNA for the CDR3 is TGCGCCAGCAGCCCCGGGACAGGGAGTGGCAATCAGCCCCAGCATTTT.

This chain links TRBV10-3 with TRBJ1-2; 7 bases align to TRBD1. V shed 6 bases, J shed 5 bases, and the junction held 6 bases outside the gene matches. This CDR3 is 13 amino acids long. In germline, CDR1 is ENHRY, CDR2 SYGVKD. The CDR3 sequence: CAISSDRAYGYTF. CDR3 nucleotide sequence: TGTGCCATCAGCTCAGACAGGGCGTATGGCTACACCTTC.

J is TRBJ2-7 and V is TRBV27, with 11 positions matching TRBD1. CDR1 MNHEY and CDR2 SMNVEV come from the germline V gene (reference sequence). This CDR3 has 15 residues. V was pared by 0 bases and J by 4 bases, with 2 bases of the junction left unmatched. CDR3 bases: TGTGCCAGCAGTTTATCAGGGACAGGGGGTTACGAGCAGTACTTC. Translated: CASSLSGTGGYEQYF.

V gene TRBV19 combines with J gene TRBJ1-1; weak D call: TRBD1 (6 bases). The ends were cut back, 4 bases at V and 1 base at J, with 13 bases in the middle. The germline V gene encodes CDR1 LNHDA and CDR2 SQIVND (reference sequence). The CDR3 contains 15 residues. The CDR3 sequence is CASSSPGHPNTEAFF. CDR3 bases: TGTGCCAGTAGTAGTCCGGGACATCCGAACACTGAAGCTTTCTTT.

The V and J genes are TRBV6-1 and TRBJ1-1; 9 nucleotides agree with TRBD1. Germline V gene data show CDR1 as MNHNS and CDR2 as SASEGT. With V trimmed by 2 bases and J by 10 bases, 2 bases remained unmatched. CDR3 size: 12 residues. CDR3 sequence: CASSERQGVAFF. The CDR3 region has the DNA TGTGCCAGCAGTGAAAGACAGGGGGTAGCTTTCTTT.

This chain joins TRBV6-2 or TRBV6-3 and TRBJ2-4; tentative D call: TRBD2 (6 bases). CDR1 MNHEY and CDR2 SVGEGT come from the germline V gene. Trimming left V 4 bases short and J 6 bases short, with 7 bases between. The CDR3 runs 12 residues. The CDR3 nucleotides read TGTGCCAGCAGTTCCGGGGGAAACATTCAGTACTTC. This translates into CASSSGGNIQYF.

Of note for this clone: The sample contains more than one DNA sequence encoding this CDR3. The chain links TRBV7-2 to TRBJ2-1; D possibly corresponds to TRBD2 (6 bases). The CDR3 has 15 residues. The V end lost 0 bases, the J end lost 2 bases, and 8 bases lay between the germline ends. CDR1 is SGHTA, CDR2 FQGNSA, per germline. The CDR3 coding sequence is TGTGCCAGCAGCTTAGCTAGCGGCACCTACAATGAGCAGTTCTTC. It encodes CASSLASGTYNEQFF.

The rearrangement uses TRBV3-1 (or the pseudogene TRBV3-2) and TRBJ1-4; the D gene is possibly TRBD1 (6 bases). CDR1 is LGHDT and CDR2 is YNNKEL in the germline V gene (reference sequence). V lost 1 base and J lost 8, with 14 bases in between. The CDR3 consists of 15 residues. The CDR3 is CASSQGGHSGEKLFF. CDR3 nucleotides: TGTGCCAGCAGCCAAGGGGGACATAGTGGGGAAAAACTGTTTTTT.

The chain combines TRBV7-2 with TRBJ1-6; a possible D gene is TRBD1 (5 bases). The CDR3 is made up of 12 amino acids. Per the germline V gene, CDR1 is SGHTA and CDR2 is FQGNSA. Trimming pared 2 bases from V and 11 bases from J, leaving 7 bases between. CDR3 in amino acids: CASSLRGAPLHF. CDR3 in DNA: TGTGCCAGCAGCTTACGGGGGGCACCCCTCCACTTT.

The V gene is TRBV14, the J gene TRBJ2-7; TRBD1 is a possible D gene (6 bases). CDR1 and CDR2 from the germline V gene are SGHDN and FVKESK. V lost 0 bases and J 1 base, leaving 19 bases between the germline ends. This CDR3 comprises 18 residues. The CDR3 DNA sequence: TGTGCCAGCAGCCAAGATCTTGACGGGACACGGCCTTCCTACGAGCAGTACTTC. It specifies CASSQDLDGTRPSYEQYF.

The rearrangement links TRBV19 to TRBJ1-2; TRBD1 aligns across 12 bases. This CDR3 has 17 amino acids. V trimming: 4 bases; J trimming: 4 bases; junction bases outside the gene matches: 10. Germline CDR1 is LNHDA and CDR2 is SQIVND (reference sequence). The CDR3 nucleotides are TGTGCCAGTAGTACCCGGGACAGGGGGCGAGCGGGCTATGGCTACACCTTC. This gives the protein CASSTRDRGRAGYGYTF.

This clone was picked up a small number of times. The chain recombines TRBV5-5 with TRBJ1-4, with TRBD1 as a possible D gene (5 bases). Germline loops: CDR1 SGHKS, CDR2 YYEKEE (reference sequence). Trimming left V 4 bases short and J 8 bases short, with 15 bases between. The CDR3 has 14 residues. The DNA for the CDR3 is TGTGCCAGCAGCCTCGCAGGGCGGTGGGAAAAACTGTTTTTT. Amino acid sequence: CASSLAGRWEKLFF.

This chain uses TRBV7-9 with TRBJ2-1; D gene unclear. V lost 1 base and J lost 9, with 10 bases in between. Per germline, CDR1 SEHNR and CDR2 FQNEAQ (reference sequence). This CDR3 contains 13 residues. DNA of the CDR3: TGTGCCAGCAGCTTAGGCGGTCGGTTTGAGCAGTTCTTC. It codes for CASSLGGRFEQFF.